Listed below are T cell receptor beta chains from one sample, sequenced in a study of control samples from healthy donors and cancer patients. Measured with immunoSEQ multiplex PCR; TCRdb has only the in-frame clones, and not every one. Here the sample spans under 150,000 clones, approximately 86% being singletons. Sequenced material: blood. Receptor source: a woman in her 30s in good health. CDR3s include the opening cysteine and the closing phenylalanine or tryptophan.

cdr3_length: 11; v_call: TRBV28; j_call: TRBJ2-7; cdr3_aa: CASSLGTEQYF
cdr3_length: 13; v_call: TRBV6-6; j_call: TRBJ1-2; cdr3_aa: CASREGNTGVYTF
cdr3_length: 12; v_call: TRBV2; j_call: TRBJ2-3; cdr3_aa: CAEGQGTDTQYF
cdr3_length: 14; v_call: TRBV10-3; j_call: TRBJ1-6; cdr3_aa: CAIREGSYNSPLHF
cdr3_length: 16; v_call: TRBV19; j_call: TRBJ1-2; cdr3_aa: CASTNLGAGGYYGYTF
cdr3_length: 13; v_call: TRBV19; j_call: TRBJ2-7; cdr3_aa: CASSSPLSYEQYF
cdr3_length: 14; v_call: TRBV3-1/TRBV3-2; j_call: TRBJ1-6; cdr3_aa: CASSPAVNNSPLHF
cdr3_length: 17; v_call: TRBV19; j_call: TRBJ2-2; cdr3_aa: CASIGLAGGPSTGELFF
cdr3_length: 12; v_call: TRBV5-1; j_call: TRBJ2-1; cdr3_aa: CASSLKGHSEFF
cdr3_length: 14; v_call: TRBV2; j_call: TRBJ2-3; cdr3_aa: CASSEGSSTDTQYF